This TCR beta chain was identified in a study of OX40 agonist ivuxolimab in advanced cancers. The wider study: Patients took ivuxolimab, an agonistic anti-OX40 (CD134) antibody. Two patients with cutaneous melanoma and one with hepatocellular carcinoma, three in total, showed partial responses.

Study results and caveats: Among patients with partial responses at 0.1-3.0 mg/kg, clonal expansion was among the lowest.

With 7 bases removed from V and 1 base from J, the gap between germline ends came to 8 bases. CDR3 length: 12 residues. CDR1 is SGHAT, CDR2 FQNNGV, per germline. As regards this clone: The antigen remains unidentified.

Assay used: immunoSEQ multiplex PCR; TCRdb lists only in-frame clones, some missing. The sample yields about 73,000 clones, about nine tenths seen once. Sampling times: baseline, cycle 4 day 1, cycle 7 day 1. Sequences were derived from CD4+ or CD8+ T cells sorted from blood, sampled in a trial of the OX40 agonist ivuxolimab. This clonotype was sampled from an adult with an advanced solid tumor such as melanoma, head and neck, liver or kidney cancer. The chain is built from TRBV11-2 and TRBJ2-7, with unresolved D. The CDR3 loop is CASKYRSYEQYF. The CDR3, as DNA: TGTGCCAGCAAGTACCGGTCCTACGAGCAGTACTTC.